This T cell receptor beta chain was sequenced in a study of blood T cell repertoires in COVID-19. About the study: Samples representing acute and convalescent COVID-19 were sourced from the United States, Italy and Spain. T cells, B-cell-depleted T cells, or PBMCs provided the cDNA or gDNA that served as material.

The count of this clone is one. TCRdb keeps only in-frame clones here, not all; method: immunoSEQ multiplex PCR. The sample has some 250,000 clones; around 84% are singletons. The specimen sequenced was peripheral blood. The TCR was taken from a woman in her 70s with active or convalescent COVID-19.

The CDR3 loop reads CASSVYGEPDGYTF. In DNA form, the CDR3 reads TGTGCCAGCAGCGTATACGGGGAGCCGGATGGCTACACCTTC. The chain is built from TRBV9 and TRBJ1-2; no reliable D call. Trimming cost V 1 base and J 6 bases, with 13 bases left between them. The CDR3 is 14 amino acids. Germline lookup yields CDR1 SGDLS and CDR2 YYNGEE. Full variable domain (missing parts from reference TRBV9 and TRBJ1-2): DSGVTQTPKHLITATGQRVTLRCSPRSGDLSVYWYQQSLDQGLQFLIQYYNGEERAKGNILERFSAQQFPDLHSELNLSSLELGDSALYFCASSVYGEPDGYTFGSGTRLTVV.